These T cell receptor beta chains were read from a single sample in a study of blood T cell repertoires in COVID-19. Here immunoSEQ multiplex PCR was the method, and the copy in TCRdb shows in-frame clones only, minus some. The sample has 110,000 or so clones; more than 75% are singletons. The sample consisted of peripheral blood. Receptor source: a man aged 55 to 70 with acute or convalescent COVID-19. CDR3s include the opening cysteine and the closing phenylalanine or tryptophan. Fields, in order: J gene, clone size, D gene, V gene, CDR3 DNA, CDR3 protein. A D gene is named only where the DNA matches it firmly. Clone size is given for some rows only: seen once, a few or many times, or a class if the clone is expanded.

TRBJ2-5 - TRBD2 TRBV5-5 TGTGCCAGCGTCCAAGACCCCGGGGGGGAGACCCAGTACTTC CASVQDPGGETQYF
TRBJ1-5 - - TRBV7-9 TGTGCCAGCAGCTCGAACCCCGGGACACCTCTCCCCCAGCCCCAGCATTTT CASSSNPGTPLPQPQHF
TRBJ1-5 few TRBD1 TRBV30 TGTGCCTGGAGTAGGGCAGGGACAGGGGGATCATATAGCAATCAGCCCCAGCATTTT CAWSRAGTGGSYSNQPQHF
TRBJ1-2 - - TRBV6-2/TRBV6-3 TGTGCCAGCAGTTACTCGATGGGGCAGAACTATGGCTACACCTTC CASSYSMGQNYGYTF
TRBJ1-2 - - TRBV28 TGTGCCAGCAGTTTAGGCAGGGGCAATGGCTACACCTTC CASSLGRGNGYTF
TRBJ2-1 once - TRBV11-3 TGTGCCAGCCCCCTCCGGGAGCCACCCGTGGATGAGCAGTTCTTC CASPLREPPVDEQFF
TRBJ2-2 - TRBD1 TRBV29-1 TGCAGCGTTGTCCCAGAAGGGGGCGCGAACACCGGGGAGCTGTTTTTT CSVVPEGGANTGELFF
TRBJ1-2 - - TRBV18 TGTGCCAGCTCACCACCAGATCAGGGAGGTGGCTACACCTTC CASSPPDQGGGYTF
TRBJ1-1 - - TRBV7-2 TGTGCCAGCAGCTTAGTAAAACAGGCCCTCGAAGCTTTCTTT CASSLVKQALEAFF
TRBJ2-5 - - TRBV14 TGTGCCAGCAGCCAGCAGGGGAAGGAGACCCAGTACTTC CASSQQGKETQYF